A single sample is the source of the 28 T cell receptor beta chains below, sequenced in a study of T cells after somatic rescue of genetic block. The method was immunoSEQ multiplex PCR; TCRdb's version includes in-frame clones alone and lacks a portion of them. The data contain about 67,000 clones, about 90% of them singletons. Sequenced material: peripheral blood mononuclear cells (PBMCs). The receptors shown here come from a man between 40 and 49 years old.

This clone was seen a single time. The CDR3 sequence: CASSGTSLGGETQYF. In nucleotides, the CDR3 is TGCGCCAGCAGCGGAACTAGCCTAGGCGGTGAGACCCAGTACTTC. V gene TRBV5-1 combines with J gene TRBJ2-5; D is possibly TRBD2 (6 bases). Trimming pared 4 bases from V and 5 bases from J, leaving 18 bases between. This CDR3 has 15 residues. CDR1 is SGHRS and CDR2 is YFSETQ in the germline V gene.

The chain has TRBV6-1 and TRBJ2-3; 8 positions agree with TRBD1. V lost 6 bases and J lost 6; bases outside the gene matches: 8. Germline CDR1 is MNHNS and CDR2 is SASEGT. This CDR3 region has 14 residues. The CDR3 DNA is TGTGCCAGCAGATTTGGACAGGGTGCCGATACGCAGTATTTT. It yields the protein CASRFGQGADTQYF.

A few counts support this clone. DNA for the CDR3: TGTGCCAGCAGCTTGGGAGGATTCAATCAGCCCCAGCATTTT. Amino acid sequence: CASSLGGFNQPQHF. The chain employs TRBV7-9 and TRBJ1-5; no clear D gene. Germline assignment: CDR1 SEHNR and CDR2 FQNEAQ (reference sequence). The CDR3 runs to 14 residues. Trimming took off 3 bases at V and 3 bases at J, with 9 bases between the two ends. Filled out from reference TRBV7-9 and TRBJ1-5, the complete variable domain reads DTGVSQNPRHKITKRGQNVTFRCDPISEHNRLYWYRQTLGQGPEFLTYFQNEAQLEKSRLLSDRFSAERPKGSFSTLEIQRTEQGDSAMYLCASSLGGFNQPQHFGDGTRLSIL.

The genes are TRBV6-5 and TRBJ1-6, with 9 positions matching TRBD1. The trim removed 6 bases at V and 10 bases at J, leaving 10 bases unmatched. CDR1 is MNHEY, CDR2 SVGAGI, per germline. CDR3 length: 15 residues. Here the CDR3 reads CASRSQDRGNSPLHF. CDR3 nucleotides: TGTGCCAGCAGGAGTCAGGACAGGGGCAACTCACCCCTCCACTTT.

This clone was seen only once. The chain uses TRBV5-1 and TRBJ2-3, with TRBD1 matching over 7 bases. The CDR3 sequence is 15 residues long. Germline V gene lookup returns CDR1 SGHRS and CDR2 YFSETQ. V lost 6 bases to trimming and J lost 2 bases; unmatched junction nucleotides: 9. CDR3 nucleotides: TGCGCCAGCACCCTCTCGGGACAGAACACAGATACGCAGTATTTT. Translated, it gives CASTLSGQNTDTQYF.

V is TRBV25-1 and J is TRBJ2-3, with 7 bases that match TRBD1. CDR1 and CDR2 (germline): MGHDK, SYGVNS. This CDR3 is 15 amino acids long. With V trimmed by 1 base and J by 6 bases, 7 bases remained unmatched. CDR3 loop: CASSESGQRLDTQYF. CDR3 DNA: TGTGCCAGCAGTGAATCGGGACAGCGTCTCGATACGCAGTATTTT.

The chain combines TRBV28 with TRBJ2-7; TRBD2 agrees at 7 bases. The CDR3 totals 15 residues. Trimming took 1 base from V and 0 from J; bases not matched to a gene: 3. In germline, CDR1 is MDHEN, CDR2 SYDVKM. The CDR3 protein is CASSLSASGSYEQYF. CDR3 coding DNA: TGTGCCAGCAGTTTATCGGCTAGCGGCTCCTACGAGCAGTACTTC.

This sequence joins TRBV7-9 and TRBJ2-2; no reliable D call. Deletions cut 10 bases from V and 5 bases from J, with 8 bases between. Germline CDR1 reads SEHNR; CDR2 reads FQNEAQ (reference sequence). CDR3 length: 11 amino acids. Here the CDR3 DNA reads TGTGCCACCGATTTTACCGGGGAGCTGTTTTTT. Its translation is CATDFTGELFF.

The chain joins TRBV5-8 to TRBJ1-2; D gene uncertain. Looked up from germline, CDR1 is SGHTS and CDR2 is YDEGEE. CDR3 length equals 15 residues. V gave up 4 bases and J gave up 3 bases, with 16 bases separating them. CDR3 residues: CASSPIGVRDYGYTF. The CDR3 nucleotides are TGTGCCAGCAGCCCGATCGGGGTGAGGGACTATGGCTACACCTTC. The complete variable domain, with remaining parts taken from reference TRBV5-8 and TRBJ1-2, reads EAGVTQSPTHLIKTRGQQATLRCSPISGHTSVYWYQQALGLGLQFLLWYDEGEERNRGNFPPRFSGRQFPNYSSELNVNALELEDSALYLCASSPIGVRDYGYTFGSGTRLTVV.

The rearrangement joins TRBV5-4 to TRBJ2-7, with TRBD2 identical over 12 bases. The CDR3 spans 18 residues. Germline CDR1 is SGHNT and CDR2 is YYREEE (reference sequence). Trimming cost V 2 bases and J 2 bases; bases outside gene matches: 11. The CDR3 region is CASSFGLAGLSPTYEQYF. The DNA for the CDR3 is TGTGCCAGCAGCTTTGGACTAGCGGGGCTCAGCCCGACCTACGAGCAGTACTTC.

The chain joins TRBV5-6 to TRBJ2-2; D is perhaps TRBD2 (6 bases). This CDR3 spans 14 amino acids. Trimming took 3 bases from V and 4 from J, leaving 10 bases between them. Germline CDR1 reads SGHDT; CDR2 reads YYEEEE. CDR3: CASSWGLITGELFF. In nucleotides, the CDR3 is TGTGCCAGCAGCTGGGGACTCATCACCGGGGAGCTGTTTTTT. Drawing the rest from reference TRBV5-6 and TRBJ2-2, the complete variable domain is DAGVTQSPTHLIKTRGQQVTLRCSPKSGHDTVSWYQQALGQGPQFIFQYYEEEERQRGNFPDRFSGHQFPNYSSELNVNALLLGDSALYLCASSWGLITGELFFGEGSRLTVL.

The V and J genes are TRBV7-3 and TRBJ2-1, with TRBD1 identical over 9 bases. CDR1 SGHTA and CDR2 FQGTGA come from the germline V gene. This CDR3 contains 15 residues. J gave up 4 bases and V 5 bases, and 6 bases lay outside the gene matches. The CDR3 is CASSNRQGGYNEQFF. The CDR3 coding sequence is TGTGCCAGCAGCAACCGACAGGGGGGATACAATGAGCAGTTCTTC.

The chain employs TRBV10-1 and TRBJ2-2; TRBD1 matches 9 bases. V was pared by 5 bases and J by 5 bases, with 6 bases of the junction left unmatched. The CDR3 consists of 15 residues. Germline CDR1 WNHNN, CDR2 SYGVQD (reference sequence). This chain's CDR3 is CASSSQGAGTGELFF. CDR3 in DNA: TGCGCCAGCAGTTCACAGGGGGCAGGGACCGGGGAGCTGTTTTTT.

The V and J genes are TRBV28 and TRBJ1-4; the match to TRBD1 covers 10 bases. V was clipped by 5 bases and J by 2 bases; unmatched bases: 8. CDR1 MDHEN and CDR2 SYDVKM come from the germline V gene. The CDR3 consists of 17 residues. The DNA of the CDR3 is TGTGCCAGCAGTCTCCCGGGACAGGGGTTCACTAATGAAAAACTGTTTTTT. As protein: CASSLPGQGFTNEKLFF.

This chain links TRBV6-5 with TRBJ2-3; no definite D call. V dropped 0 bases and J dropped 3 bases, with 7 bases sitting between them. The CDR3 is 14 residues long. Germline V gives CDR1 MNHEY, CDR2 SVGAGI. The CDR3, as DNA: TGTGCCAGCAGTTACTCGGGCTTAACAGATACGCAGTATTTT. It yields the protein CASSYSGLTDTQYF.

The rearrangement uses TRBV7-3 and TRBJ1-1; D gene uncertain. The CDR3 is made up of 15 amino acids. V lost 5 bases to trimming and J lost 1 base, with 14 bases between them. Per germline, CDR1 SGHTA and CDR2 FQGTGA. CDR3 in amino acids: CASSPKGGRNTEAFF. CDR3 DNA sequence: TGTGCCAGCAGCCCAAAGGGCGGCAGGAACACTGAAGCTTTCTTT.

The chain joins TRBV5-5 to TRBJ1-2; D perhaps matches TRBD1 (6 bases). The CDR3 is made up of 14 amino acids. Trimming cost V 4 bases and J 1 base, with 11 bases left between them. The germline gives CDR1 SGHKS, CDR2 YYEKEE (reference sequence). The chain's CDR3 is CASSKTGVNYGYTF. The CDR3 coding sequence is TGTGCCAGCAGCAAGACAGGCGTTAACTATGGCTACACCTTC.

V usage is TRBV5-8 and J usage is TRBJ1-2, with D possibly being TRBD1 (6 bases). The CDR3 contains 14 residues. Looked up from germline, CDR1 is SGHTS and CDR2 is YDEGEE. Trimming removed 4 bases from V and 5 bases from J, with 15 bases in between. This chain's CDR3 is CASSPRTVGYGYTF. CDR3 coding DNA: TGTGCCAGCAGCCCGAGGACAGTTGGGTATGGCTACACCTTC.

The chain links TRBV5-6 to TRBJ2-1; D may match TRBD1 or TRBD2 (5 bases each). CDR3 size: 15 residues. V lost 4 bases to trimming and J lost 5 bases, with 16 bases between them. The germline CDR1 and CDR2 sequences are SGHDT and YYEEEE. The CDR3 nucleotides are TGTGCCAGCAGCCCCCGGGGCTATACCGACAATGAGCAGTTCTTC. Translation: CASSPRGYTDNEQFF.

The rearrangement uses TRBV7-2 and TRBJ2-7; a possible D gene is TRBD1 (6 bases). The ends were cut back, 5 bases at V and 6 bases at J, with 14 bases in the middle. Germline CDR1 SGHTA, CDR2 FQGNSA. The CDR3 covers 13 residues. This chain's CDR3 is CASSILQGSEQYF. The CDR3 DNA follows: TGTGCCAGCAGCATTCTTCAGGGGAGCGAGCAGTACTTC.

V usage is TRBV4-1 and J usage is TRBJ2-1, with TRBD2 as a possible D gene (5 bases). V shed 4 bases and J shed 3 bases, with 13 bases lying between them. The CDR3 sequence is 15 residues long. Germline values: CDR1 MGHRA, CDR2 YSYEKL. The CDR3 spells CASSLELVDYNEQFF. The CDR3 DNA sequence: TGCGCCAGCAGCCTAGAACTAGTAGACTACAATGAGCAGTTCTTC.

V usage is TRBV4-1 and J usage is TRBJ1-4, with D unclear. Germline V gives CDR1 MGHRA, CDR2 YSYEKL. V gave up 1 base and J gave up 8 bases, with 8 bases separating them. This CDR3 spans 13 amino acids. CDR3 DNA: TGCGCCAGCAGCCAAGTCGTACGGGAAAAACTGTTTTTT. Translating gives CASSQVVREKLFF.

This clone has more than one count but fewer than ten. The chain uses TRBV2 and TRBJ2-1; 10 nucleotides align to TRBD2. This CDR3 is 16 amino acids long. Germline CDR1 is SNHLY and CDR2 is FYNNEI. V lost 7 bases, J lost 2 bases, and 8 bases stayed unmatched. The CDR3 sequence: CASIASSGRAYNEQFF. DNA for the CDR3: TGTGCCAGCATCGCATCAAGCGGGAGGGCCTACAATGAGCAGTTCTTC.

V gene TRBV10-3 combines with J gene TRBJ1-3; no clear D. The CDR3 contains 13 residues. CDR1 ENHRY and CDR2 SYGVKD come from the germline V gene. Trimming stripped 8 bases from V and 2 bases from J, with 10 bases between. The CDR3 sequence: CAIWSRAGNTIYF. The CDR3 DNA reads TGTGCCATCTGGTCGCGAGCTGGAAACACCATATATTTT.

V is TRBV10-3 and J is TRBJ1-4, with a possible D match to TRBD1 (5 bases). The V gene lost 0 bases and the J gene lost 8 bases, with 10 bases spanning the gap. The CDR3 is 14 amino acids. Germline CDR1 and CDR2: ENHRY and SYGVKD. The CDR3 spells CAISESGGYEKLFF. The CDR3 region has the DNA TGTGCCATCAGTGAGTCGGGGGGGTACGAAAAACTGTTTTTT.

The rearrangement uses TRBV5-1 and TRBJ1-1; maybe TRBD1 (5 bases). V was clipped by 4 bases and J by 4 bases, with 11 bases between them. The CDR3 has 13 amino acids. Per the germline V gene, CDR1 is SGHRS and CDR2 is YFSETQ. This CDR3 reads CASSQGVGTEAFF. Here the CDR3 DNA reads TGCGCCAGCAGCCAGGGAGTAGGCACTGAAGCTTTCTTT.

The V call is TRBV27, the J call TRBJ2-7, with 8 nucleotides matching TRBD2. This CDR3 is 13 amino acids long. Germline V gene data show CDR1 as MNHEY and CDR2 as SMNVEV (reference sequence). V lost 8 bases, J lost 3 bases, and 6 bases stayed unmatched. CDR3 bases: TGTGCCAGCGCAGCGGGGGACAACTACGAGCAGTACTTC. Encoded protein: CASAAGDNYEQYF.

The chain has TRBV13 and TRBJ2-7; D is perhaps TRBD1 (7 bases). There are 15 residues in the CDR3. The germline V and J ends were trimmed by 6 bases and 0 bases, with 15 bases remaining between them. CDR1 PRHDT and CDR2 FYEKMQ come from the germline V gene (reference sequence). CDR3 protein: CASSRTGLSSYEQYF. The CDR3 nucleotides are TGTGCCAGCAGTCGGACAGGACTAAGCTCCTACGAGCAGTACTTC.